The 17 T cell receptor beta chains below were found in one sample sequenced in a study of blood T cell repertoires in COVID-19. Using immunoSEQ multiplex PCR, the repertoire was profiled, and TCRdb retains in-frame clones only, with some absent. The sample lists about 180,000 clones, approximately 88% occurring once. What was sequenced was peripheral blood. Receptor source: a woman aged 25 to 39 with acute or convalescent COVID-19.

The chain combines TRBV7-2 with TRBJ2-3; a possible D gene is TRBD1 (6 bases). This CDR3 region has 15 residues. CDR1 is SGHTA and CDR2 is FQGNSA in the germline V gene. The germline V and J ends were trimmed by 1 base and 2 bases, with 10 bases remaining between them. The DNA for the CDR3 is TGTGCCAGCAGCTTAGGGGGACAATACACAGATACGCAGTATTTT. Translation: CASSLGGQYTDTQYF.

The rearrangement joins TRBV9 to TRBJ2-3; D gene unclear. This CDR3 comprises 13 residues. The germline V and J ends were trimmed by 3 bases and 6 bases, with 11 bases remaining between them. In germline, CDR1 is SGDLS, CDR2 YYNGEE. The CDR3 bases are TGTGCCAGCAGCGCTGCAGTTACGGATACGCAGTATTTT. As protein: CASSAAVTDTQYF.

This chain connects TRBV30 to TRBJ2-3, with 7 bases that match TRBD1. The junction had 18 bases not matched to a gene; V was cut back by 3 bases and J by 6 bases. The CDR3 has 17 amino acids. Germline loops: CDR1 GTSNPN, CDR2 SVGIG (reference sequence). CDR3 DNA sequence: TGTGCCTGGAGAGAACCCCGCGACAGGGCACAGGGTGATACGCAGTATTTT. Amino acid sequence: CAWREPRDRAQGDTQYF.

This clone was recorded a few times. V usage is TRBV29-1 and J usage is TRBJ2-1; D might be TRBD2 (6 bases). CDR1 and CDR2 from the germline V gene are SQVTM and ANQGSEA. V gave up 4 bases and J gave up 6 bases, with 19 bases separating them. This CDR3 comprises 15 residues. The CDR3 sequence is CSVVSEGSWSNEQFF. Written as DNA, the CDR3 is TGCAGCGTTGTATCGGAGGGTAGTTGGAGCAATGAGCAGTTCTTC.

This chain links TRBV7-6 with TRBJ2-7; D is uncertain. The CDR3 length is 13 residues. V shed 2 bases and J shed 6 bases, with 11 bases lying between them. In germline, CDR1 is SGHVS, CDR2 FNYEAQ. For the CDR3, the DNA is TGTGCCAGCAGCTTAAATACAGTATCCGAGCAGTACTTC. Translation: CASSLNTVSEQYF.

The rearrangement links TRBV28 to TRBJ1-2; D remains unclear. The V gene lost 3 bases and the J gene lost 3 bases, with 11 bases spanning the gap. Per germline, CDR1 MDHEN and CDR2 SYDVKM. CDR3 size: 14 residues. The CDR3 sequence: CASSFRGRHYGYTF. The CDR3 nucleotides are TGTGCCAGCAGTTTTCGCGGCCGTCACTATGGCTACACCTTC.

This rearrangement joins TRBV5-1 to TRBJ2-2; the D is unclear. Germline CDR1 SGHRS, CDR2 YFSETQ. CDR3 length: 13 residues. The V gene lost 7 bases and the J gene lost 7 bases, with 14 bases spanning the gap. CDR3 in DNA: TGCGCCAGCTATCCCCCCACCGGCGGGGAGCTGTTTTTT. It encodes CASYPPTGGELFF.

The chain carries TRBV3-1 (or the pseudogene TRBV3-2) and TRBJ2-2; 9 bases agree with TRBD1. Germline CDR1 reads LGHDT; CDR2 reads YNNKEL (reference sequence). CDR3 length: 15 amino acids. V was clipped by 10 bases and J by 4 bases; unmatched bases: 10. Here the CDR3 reads CATAGTGYSTGELFF. The CDR3 bases are TGTGCCACTGCCGGGACAGGGTATAGCACCGGGGAGCTGTTTTTT.

The chain employs TRBV5-1 and TRBJ2-7, with D unclear. CDR3 length: 13 residues. Trimming pared 0 bases from V and 3 bases from J, leaving 7 bases between. In germline, CDR1 is SGHRS, CDR2 YFSETQ. CDR3 in amino acids: CASSLATLYEQYF. The CDR3, as DNA: TGCGCCAGCAGCTTGGCTACGCTCTACGAGCAGTACTTC.

This clone turned up a few times. V is TRBV19 and J is TRBJ1-5, with 10 nucleotides matching TRBD1. V gave up 9 bases and J gave up 9 bases; unmatched junction bases: 11. The CDR3 spans 14 residues. Germline V gene data show CDR1 as LNHDA and CDR2 as SQIVND (reference sequence). The CDR3 here is CASRQGASIGPQHF. For the CDR3, the DNA is TGTGCCAGCCGACAGGGGGCATCAATAGGGCCCCAGCATTTT.

This rearrangement joins TRBV10-3 to TRBJ1-2; D not resolved. The CDR3 spans 15 residues. V was trimmed by 8 bases and J by 1 base, leaving 17 bases between them. CDR1 is ENHRY, CDR2 SYGVKD, per germline. The CDR3 is CAIGGRAGVNYGYTF. CDR3 DNA sequence: TGTGCCATCGGCGGGAGGGCGGGCGTTAACTATGGCTACACCTTC.

J is TRBJ2-7 and V is TRBV20-1, with D perhaps TRBD2 (6 bases). Deletions cut 3 bases from V and 3 bases from J, with 12 bases between. This CDR3 is built from 13 residues. CDR1 is DFQATT and CDR2 is SNEGSKA in the germline V gene (reference sequence). The CDR3 sequence is CSASEGRNYEQYF. CDR3 nucleotides: TGCAGTGCTAGTGAAGGGAGGAACTACGAGCAGTACTTC.

This clone came up once. The rearrangement uses TRBV5-1 and TRBJ2-7; TRBD1 is a possible D gene (5 bases). The CDR3 has 15 amino acids. Germline V CDR1 and CDR2: SGHRS, YFSETQ. V lost 0 bases and J 2 bases, leaving 12 bases between the germline ends. CDR3: CASSLAQGLAYEQYF. CDR3 DNA sequence: TGCGCCAGCAGCTTGGCGCAGGGTTTAGCCTACGAGCAGTACTTC.

The J gene is TRBJ2-7, the V gene TRBV25-1, with 8 positions matching TRBD1. J gave up 3 bases and V 7 bases, and 5 bases lay outside the gene matches. CDR3 length: 13 amino acids. Germline-derived CDR1 and CDR2 are MGHDK and SYGVNS. The CDR3 sequence: CASIGQGFYEQYF. The DNA for the CDR3 is TGTGCCAGCATCGGACAGGGCTTCTACGAGCAGTACTTC.

The genes are TRBV19 and TRBJ2-7; D is undetermined. This CDR3 contains 14 residues. The germline V gene encodes CDR1 LNHDA and CDR2 SQIVND (reference sequence). V shed 3 bases and J shed 5 bases, with 14 bases lying between them. The CDR3 nucleotides read TGTGCCAGTAGTATTAACTCCCTGATACACGAGCAGTACTTC. It yields the protein CASSINSLIHEQYF. Filled out from reference TRBV19 and TRBJ2-7, the complete variable domain reads DGGITQSPKYLFRKEGQNVTLSCEQNLNHDAMYWYRQDPGQGLRLIYYSQIVNDFQKGDIAEGYSVSREKKESFPLTVTSAQKNPTAFYLCASSINSLIHEQYFGPGTRLTVT.

The chain has TRBV7-8 and TRBJ2-7; maybe TRBD2 (5 bases). The CDR3 length is 15 residues. Germline lookup yields CDR1 SGHVS and CDR2 FQNEAQ. The V and J ends lost 3 bases and 4 bases respectively, with 16 bases between them. This CDR3 reads CASSFDYTPGYEQYF. CDR3 nucleotide sequence: TGTGCCAGCAGCTTCGATTACACCCCGGGGTACGAGCAGTACTTC.

This sequence joins TRBV7-2 and TRBJ2-7, with 9 bases that match TRBD2. Germline V CDR1 and CDR2: SGHTA, FQGNSA. The trim removed 3 bases at V and 0 bases at J, leaving 3 bases unmatched. CDR3 length equals 15 residues. CDR3 residues: CASSFSGSVSYEQYF. In nucleotides, the CDR3 is TGTGCCAGCAGCTTTAGCGGGAGTGTCTCCTACGAGCAGTACTTC. Complete variable domain (other parts from reference TRBV7-2 and TRBJ2-7): GAGVSQSPSNKVTEKGKDVELRCDPISGHTALYWYRQSLGQGLEFLIYFQGNSAPDKSGLPSDRFSAERTGGSVSTLTIQRTQQEDSAVYLCASSFSGSVSYEQYFGPGTRLTVT.